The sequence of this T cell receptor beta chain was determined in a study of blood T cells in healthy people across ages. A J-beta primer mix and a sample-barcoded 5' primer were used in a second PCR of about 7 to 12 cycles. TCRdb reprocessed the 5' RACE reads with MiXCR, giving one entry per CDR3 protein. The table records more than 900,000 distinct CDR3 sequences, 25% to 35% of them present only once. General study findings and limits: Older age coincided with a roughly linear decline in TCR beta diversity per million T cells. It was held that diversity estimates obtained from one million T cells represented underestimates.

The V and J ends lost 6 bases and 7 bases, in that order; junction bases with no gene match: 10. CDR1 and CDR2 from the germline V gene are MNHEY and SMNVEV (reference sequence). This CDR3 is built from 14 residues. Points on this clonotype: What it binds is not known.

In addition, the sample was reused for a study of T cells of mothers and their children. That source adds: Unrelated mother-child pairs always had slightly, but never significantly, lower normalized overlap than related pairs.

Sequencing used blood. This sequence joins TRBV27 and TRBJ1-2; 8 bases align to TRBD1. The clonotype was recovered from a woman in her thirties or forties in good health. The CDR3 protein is CASSQTGEIGGYTF. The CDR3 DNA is TGTGCCAGCAGCCAGACAGGGGAGATCGGTGGCTACACCTTC.